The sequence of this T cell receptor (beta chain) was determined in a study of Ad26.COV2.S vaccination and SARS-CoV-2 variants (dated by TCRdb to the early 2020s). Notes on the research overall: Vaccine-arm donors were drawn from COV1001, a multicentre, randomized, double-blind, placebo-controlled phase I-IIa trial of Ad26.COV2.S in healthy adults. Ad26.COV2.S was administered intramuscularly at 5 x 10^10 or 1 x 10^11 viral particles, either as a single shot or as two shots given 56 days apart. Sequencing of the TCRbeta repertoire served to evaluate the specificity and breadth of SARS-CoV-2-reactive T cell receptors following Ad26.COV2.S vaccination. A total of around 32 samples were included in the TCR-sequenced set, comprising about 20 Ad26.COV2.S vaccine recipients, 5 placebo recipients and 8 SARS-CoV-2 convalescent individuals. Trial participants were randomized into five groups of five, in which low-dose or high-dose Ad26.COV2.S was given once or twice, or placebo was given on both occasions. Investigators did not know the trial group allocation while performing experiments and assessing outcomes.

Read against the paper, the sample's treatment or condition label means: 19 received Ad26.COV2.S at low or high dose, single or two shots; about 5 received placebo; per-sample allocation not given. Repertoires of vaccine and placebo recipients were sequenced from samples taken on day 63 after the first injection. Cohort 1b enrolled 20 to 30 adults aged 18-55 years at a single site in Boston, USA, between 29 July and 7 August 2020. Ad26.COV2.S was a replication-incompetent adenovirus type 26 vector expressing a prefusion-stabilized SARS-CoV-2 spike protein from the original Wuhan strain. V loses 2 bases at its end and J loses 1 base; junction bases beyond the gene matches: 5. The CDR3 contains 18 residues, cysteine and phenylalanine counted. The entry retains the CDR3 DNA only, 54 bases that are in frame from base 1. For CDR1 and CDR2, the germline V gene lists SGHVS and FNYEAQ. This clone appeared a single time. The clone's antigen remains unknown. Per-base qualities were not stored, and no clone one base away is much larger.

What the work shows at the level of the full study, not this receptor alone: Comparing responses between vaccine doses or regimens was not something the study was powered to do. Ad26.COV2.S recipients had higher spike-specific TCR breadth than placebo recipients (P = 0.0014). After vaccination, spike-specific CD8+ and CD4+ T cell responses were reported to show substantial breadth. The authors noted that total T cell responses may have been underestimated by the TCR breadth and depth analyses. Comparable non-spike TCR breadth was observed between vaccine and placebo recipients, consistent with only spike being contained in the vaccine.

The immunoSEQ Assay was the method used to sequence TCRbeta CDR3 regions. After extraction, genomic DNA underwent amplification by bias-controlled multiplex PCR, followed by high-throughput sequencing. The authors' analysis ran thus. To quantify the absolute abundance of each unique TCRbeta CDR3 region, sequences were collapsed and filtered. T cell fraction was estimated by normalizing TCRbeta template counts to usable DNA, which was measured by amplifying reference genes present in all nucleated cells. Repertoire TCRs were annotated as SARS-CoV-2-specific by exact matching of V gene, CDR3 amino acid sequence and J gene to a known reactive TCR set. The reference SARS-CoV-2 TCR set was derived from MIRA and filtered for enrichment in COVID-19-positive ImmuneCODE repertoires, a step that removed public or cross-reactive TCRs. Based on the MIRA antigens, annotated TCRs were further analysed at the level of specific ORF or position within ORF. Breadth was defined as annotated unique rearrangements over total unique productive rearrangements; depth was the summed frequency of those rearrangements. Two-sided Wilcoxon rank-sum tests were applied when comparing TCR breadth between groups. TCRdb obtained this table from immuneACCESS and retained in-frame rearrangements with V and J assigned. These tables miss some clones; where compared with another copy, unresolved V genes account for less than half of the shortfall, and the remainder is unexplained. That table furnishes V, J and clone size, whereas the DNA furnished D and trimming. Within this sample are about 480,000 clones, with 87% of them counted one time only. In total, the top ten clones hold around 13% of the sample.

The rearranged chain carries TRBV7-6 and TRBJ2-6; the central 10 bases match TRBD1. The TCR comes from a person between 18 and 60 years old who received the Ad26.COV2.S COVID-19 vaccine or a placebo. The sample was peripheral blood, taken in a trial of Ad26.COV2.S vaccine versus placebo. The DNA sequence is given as TGTGCCAGCAGCTTAACCTGGACAGGGGGGTCTGGGGCCAACGTCCTGACTTTC. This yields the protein CASSLTWTGGSGANVLTF.